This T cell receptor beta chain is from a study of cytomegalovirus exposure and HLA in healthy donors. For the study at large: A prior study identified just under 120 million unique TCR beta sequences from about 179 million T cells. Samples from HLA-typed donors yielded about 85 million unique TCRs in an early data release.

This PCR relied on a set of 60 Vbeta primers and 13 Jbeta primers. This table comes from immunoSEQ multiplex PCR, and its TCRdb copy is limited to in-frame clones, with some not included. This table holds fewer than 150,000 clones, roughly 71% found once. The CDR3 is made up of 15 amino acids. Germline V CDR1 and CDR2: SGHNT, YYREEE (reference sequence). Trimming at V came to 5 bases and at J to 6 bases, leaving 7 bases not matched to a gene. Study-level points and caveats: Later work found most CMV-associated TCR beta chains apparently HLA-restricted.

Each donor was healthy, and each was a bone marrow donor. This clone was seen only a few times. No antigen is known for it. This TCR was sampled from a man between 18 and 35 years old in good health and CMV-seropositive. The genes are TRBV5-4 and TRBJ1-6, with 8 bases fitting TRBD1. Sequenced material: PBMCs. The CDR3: CASSAPGQVNSPLHF. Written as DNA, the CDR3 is TGTGCCAGCAGTGCCCCGGGACAGGTTAATTCACCCCTCCACTTT.